Listed below are T cell receptor beta chains from one sample, sequenced in a study of blood T cells in healthy people across ages. TCRdb analysed the 5' RACE reads with MiXCR anew, one entry per CDR3 protein. This sample carries 500,000 to 650,000 distinct CDR3 sequences, about 26% of them seen once, and the ten largest clones take roughly 3.5%. These sequences were also reported in another study, on T cells of mothers and their children.

Sequencing was done on a sample of blood. These receptors all stem from a boy younger than 10 in good health. The CDR3 runs from the conserved cysteine through the conserved F or W. Fields, in order: J gene, D gene, clone size, V gene, CDR3 protein, CDR3 DNA. A D gene is named only where the DNA matches it firmly. Only some rows state a clone size, as once, few, many or a class for expanded clones.

>TRBJ2-5|TRBD2|few|TRBV5-1
CASSSALAGGRVRETQYF
TGCGCCAGCAGCTCCGCACTAGCGGGGGGGCGGGTACGAGAGACCCAGTACTTC
>TRBJ1-2|.|few|TRBV7-9
CASSLDGGNYGYTF
TGTGCCAGCAGCTTAGATGGGGGTAACTATGGCTACACCTTC
>TRBJ2-1|TRBD2|.|TRBV5-1
CASSVASGALSSYNEQFF
TGCGCCAGCAGCGTGGCTAGCGGGGCGTTGAGCTCCTACAATGAGCAGTTCTTC
>TRBJ1-6|.|.|TRBV7-9
CASSFLSNSPLHF
TGTGCCAGCAGCTTTCTTTCCAATTCACCCCTCCACTTT
>TRBJ2-7|TRBD2|few|TRBV28
CASSPASGRAYEQYF
TGTGCCAGCAGCCCTGCGAGCGGGAGGGCCTACGAGCAGTACTTC
>TRBJ2-2|TRBD2|.|TRBV25-1
CASSDSSGTNTGELFF
TGTGCCAGCAGTGATTCTAGCGGGACGAACACCGGGGAGCTGTTTTTT
>TRBJ2-3|.|.|TRBV20-1
CSAGGPGDTQYF
TGCAGTGCTGGAGGGCCCGGGGATACGCAGTATTTT
>TRBJ2-5|.|.|TRBV12-3/TRBV12-4
CASTGYEETQYF
TGTGCCAGCACCGGCTACGAAGAGACCCAGTACTTC
>TRBJ2-1|TRBD1|.|TRBV9
CASSSGTAAYNEQFF
TGTGCCAGCAGCTCCGGGACAGCGGCCTACAATGAGCAGTTCTTC
>TRBJ1-1|.|few|TRBV7-6
CASSLAPDRFGAFF
TGTGCCAGCAGCTTAGCACCTGACAGGTTCGGAGCTTTCTTT
>TRBJ2-5|TRBD2|.|TRBV18
CASSFREEETQYF
TGTGCCAGCTCATTCCGGGAGGAGGAGACCCAGTACTTC
>TRBJ2-1|TRBD2|.|TRBV25-1
CASSERGGLVYNEQFF
TGTGCCAGCAGTGAAAGGGGGGGACTAGTCTACAATGAGCAGTTCTTC
>TRBJ2-1|TRBD1|few|TRBV6-5
CASSYGQVYNEQFF
TGTGCCAGCAGTTACGGACAGGTCTACAATGAGCAGTTCTTC
>TRBJ1-2|.|.|TRBV7-9
CASSVAGEDYGYTF
TGTGCCAGCAGCGTCGCAGGGGAGGACTATGGCTACACCTTC
>TRBJ1-5|TRBD1|many|TRBV5-5
CASSWTGPNQPQHF
TGTGCCAGCAGCTGGACAGGTCCAAATCAGCCCCAGCATTTT
>TRBJ2-7|.|.|TRBV14
CASSQDRAAELREQYF
TGTGCCAGCAGCCAAGATCGAGCCGCCGAGCTCCGCGAGCAGTACTTC
>TRBJ1-1|TRBD1|few|TRBV3-1
CASSQGTGLNTEAFF
TGTGCCAGCAGCCAAGGGACAGGGTTGAACACTGAAGCTTTCTTT
>TRBJ2-5|.|.|TRBV7-9
CASSGRVRQETQYF
TGTGCCAGCAGCGGACGAGTTCGTCAAGAGACCCAGTACTTC
>TRBJ2-1|.|few|TRBV7-8
CASSLTERPAGEQFF
TGTGCCAGCAGCTTAACCGAAAGGCCAGCCGGGGAGCAGTTCTTC
>TRBJ1-6|.|many|TRBV27
CASSSRVSYGSYNSPLHF
TGTGCCAGCAGTTCACGGGTCTCCTATGGCTCCTATAATTCACCCCTCCACTTT
>TRBJ2-3|TRBD2|.|TRBV5-4
CASSFWTSGSVDTQYF
TGTGCCAGCAGCTTTTGGACTAGCGGGAGTGTAGATACGCAGTATTTT
>TRBJ1-5|TRBD1|few|TRBV19
CASSIGQGKQPQHF
TGTGCCAGTAGTATAGGACAGGGGAAACAGCCCCAGCATTTT
>TRBJ2-2|TRBD2|.|TRBV19
CASSILGLAGGPSGELFF
TGTGCCAGTAGTATCCTTGGACTAGCGGGAGGACCCTCCGGGGAGCTGTTTTTT
>TRBJ1-4|.|.|TRBV20-1
CSVPQGANEKLFF
TGCAGTGTACCACAGGGAGCTAATGAAAAACTGTTTTTT
>TRBJ1-2|TRBD1|few|TRBV2
CASRLGQGGTGYTF
TGTGCCAGCAGGCTCGGACAGGGGGGTACGGGCTACACCTTC
>TRBJ1-2|.|few|TRBV28
CASSFGGAYGYTF
TGTGCCAGCAGTTTTGGAGGGGCTTATGGCTACACCTTC
>TRBJ2-7|.|.|TRBV27
CASSFRPGSEQYF
TGTGCCAGCAGTTTTAGACCGGGCTCCGAGCAGTACTTC
>TRBJ2-7|TRBD1|few|TRBV20-1
CSARVQGAGEQYF
TGCAGTGCTAGAGTCCAGGGGGCTGGCGAGCAGTACTTC
>TRBJ1-1|.|.|TRBV29-1
CSVTQGTEAFF
TGCAGCGTCACACAGGGCACTGAAGCTTTCTTT
>TRBJ1-2|TRBD1|.|TRBV25-1
CASSASQGQDGYTF
TGTGCCAGCAGTGCCTCTCAAGGACAGGACGGCTACACCTTC
>TRBJ1-5|.|.|TRBV19
CASSIERQERGQPQHF
TGTGCCAGTAGTATAGAACGGCAGGAACGTGGTCAGCCCCAGCATTTT
>TRBJ2-3|TRBD2|once|TRBV7-2
CASSLGPPRGGSPSGTQYF
TGTGCCAGCAGCTTAGGACCCCCCCGGGGCGGGAGTCCTTCGGGTACGCAGTATTTT
>TRBJ2-4|TRBD2|many|TRBV7-9
CASSPFSSGIQNIQYF
TGTGCCAGCAGCCCTTTCTCTAGCGGGATTCAAAACATTCAGTACTTC
>TRBJ2-7|TRBD1|.|TRBV23-1
CASNRRDRMFYEQYF
TGCGCCAGCAACAGACGGGACAGGATGTTCTACGAGCAGTACTTC
>TRBJ1-1|.|.|TRBV2
CASSEGGGNTEAFF
TGTGCCAGCAGTGAAGGGGGCGGGAACACTGAAGCTTTCTTT
>TRBJ2-7|TRBD2|many|TRBV10-3
CAISAGLAAYEQYF
TGTGCCATCAGTGCGGGACTAGCAGCCTACGAGCAGTACTTC
>TRBJ1-5|.|.|TRBV2
CASSDSPRQPQHF
TGTGCCAGCAGTGATAGTCCACGGCAGCCCCAGCATTTT
>TRBJ1-2|.|.|TRBV9
CASSVDDYYGYTF
TGTGCCAGCAGCGTAGATGACTACTATGGCTACACCTTC
>TRBJ1-2|.|few|TRBV29-1
CSVEGPSLGRTYGYTF
TGCAGCGTTGAAGGTCCGAGTCTGGGTCGGACCTATGGCTACACCTTC
>TRBJ2-5|.|.|TRBV14
CASSQRDALMWETQYF
TGTGCCAGCAGCCAAAGGGACGCCCTGATGTGGGAGACCCAGTACTTC
>TRBJ2-2|.|few|TRBV7-2
CASTLKYRDPGELFF
TGTGCCAGCACCCTTAAATACAGGGACCCCGGGGAGCTGTTTTTT
>TRBJ2-5|TRBD2|.|TRBV2
CASSVAGAGFGETQYF
TGTGCCAGCAGCGTGGCGGGAGCAGGGTTTGGAGAGACCCAGTACTTC
>TRBJ2-7|.|.|TRBV4-1
CASSQQPGLPYEQYF
TGCGCCAGCAGCCAACAACCGGGACTGCCGTACGAGCAGTACTTC
>TRBJ1-2|.|.|TRBV12-3/TRBV12-4
CASSPGRWRDTF
TGTGCCAGCAGCCCCGGGCGGTGGAGGGACACCTTC
>TRBJ2-7|TRBD2|many|TRBV20-1
CSAETSGPYEQYF
TGCAGTGCCGAGACTAGCGGTCCCTACGAGCAGTACTTC
>TRBJ2-4|TRBD2|few|TRBV2
CASSDHPGDYGLTKNIQYF
TGTGCCAGCAGTGATCACCCCGGGGACTACGGCTTGACCAAAAACATTCAGTACTTC
>TRBJ2-1|.|.|TRBV6-1
CASILHPGLVDLKYNEQFF
TGTGCCAGCATTCTACACCCAGGGCTCGTAGACCTAAAATACAATGAGCAGTTCTTC
>TRBJ2-3|.|few|TRBV20-1
CSARDPNSGTDTQYF
TGCAGTGCTAGAGATCCCAACAGCGGCACAGATACGCAGTATTTT
>TRBJ1-1|.|few|TRBV7-2
CASSPHLGNRVDTEAFF
TGTGCCAGCAGCCCCCACCTCGGGAACAGGGTGGACACTGAAGCTTTCTTT
>TRBJ2-1|.|.|TRBV11-2
CASSLVIDNEQFF
TGTGCCAGCAGCTTAGTGATTGACAATGAGCAGTTCTTC
>TRBJ1-2|.|.|TRBV20-1
CSARDMPQGYGYTF
TGCAGTGCTAGAGATATGCCCCAGGGCTATGGCTACACCTTC